This entry lists 14 T cell receptor beta chains sequenced from one sample in a study of blood T cell repertoires in COVID-19. Sequenced by immunoSEQ multiplex PCR; TCRdb stores in-frame clones only, minus some. The top ten hold approximately 4.1% of the sample, which has about 300,000 clones, about nine tenths seen once. Material: PBMCs or T cells enriched from blood (not recorded which). All receptors come from a man in his thirties or forties who had recovered from COVID-19.

The sample holds one count of this clone. In the same sample, other DNA sequences code for this CDR3. The chain carries TRBV7-6 and TRBJ2-2; 8 positions match TRBD1. Per the germline V gene, CDR1 is SGHVS and CDR2 is FNYEAQ. Losses at the gene ends were 1 base for V and 1 base for J; bases not matched to a gene: 2. The CDR3 consists of 16 residues. CDR3 in DNA: TGTGCCAGCAGCTTAGTGGGGACAGGGAACACCGGGGAGCTGTTTTTT. Translation gives CASSLVGTGNTGELFF.

The genes are TRBV5-1 and TRBJ2-5; 15 nucleotides align to TRBD2. The CDR3 contains 17 residues. V dropped 4 bases and J dropped 4; count of bases not matched to a gene: 8. Germline V gene data show CDR1 as SGHRS and CDR2 as YFSETQ. CDR3 in DNA: TGCGCCAGCAGCCCTGGACTAGCGGGGGGGCCTGGAGAGACCCAGTACTTC. Translated, it gives CASSPGLAGGPGETQYF.

This chain links TRBV21-1 with TRBJ1-4; the table calls TRBD1, which could not be checked here. TRBV21-1 is a pseudogene. The CDR3 loop spans 16 amino acids. This CDR3 is CASSKGQGGVHEKLFF. In DNA form, the CDR3 reads TGTGCCAGCAGCAAGGGACAGGGAGGCGTGCATGAAAAACTGTTTTTT.

The chain links TRBV18 to TRBJ2-7, with 9 bases lining up with TRBD2. Germline trimming cut 2 bases from V and 2 bases from J; bases unmatched to any gene: 10. Germline CDR1 and CDR2: KGHSH and LQKENI. CDR3 length equals 17 residues. Here the CDR3 DNA reads TGTGCCAGCTCACCAGGTCTAATACTAGCGGGCCCCTACGAGCAGTACTTC. Translating gives CASSPGLILAGPYEQYF.

The chain recombines TRBV19 with TRBJ2-7; 12 nucleotides agree with TRBD2. V was clipped by 5 bases and J by 1 base; unmatched bases: 18. Germline V gene data show CDR1 as LNHDA and CDR2 as SQIVND (reference sequence). This CDR3 has 20 residues. CDR3 bases: TGTGCCAGTAGTTCGACATTGGGGGAACTAGCGGGGGGACATTCCTACGAGCAGTACTTC. Translation: CASSSTLGELAGGHSYEQYF.

V is TRBV4-2 and J is TRBJ1-4; D possibly corresponds to TRBD1 (5 bases). This CDR3 region has 15 residues. V dropped 1 base and J dropped 8 bases, with 14 bases sitting between them. Germline assignment: CDR1 LGHNA and CDR2 YNFKEQ. CDR3 bases: TGTGCCAGCAGCCAAGCCGGGACCGGGAGGGAAAAACTGTTTTTT. This gives the protein CASSQAGTGREKLFF.

The chain carries TRBV14 and TRBJ1-2; 7 bases agree with TRBD1. The junction had 13 bases not matched to a gene; V was cut back by 1 base and J by 11 bases. Germline CDR1 is SGHDN and CDR2 is FVKESK. The CDR3 is 15 amino acids. CDR3 nucleotides: TGTGCCAGCAGCCAAGTGACAGGGACGGGAGTAAGGTACACCTTC. This encodes CASSQVTGTGVRYTF.

This chain joins TRBV28 and TRBJ1-6; TRBD1 matches 10 bases. Per the germline V gene, CDR1 is MDHEN and CDR2 is SYDVKM. The CDR3 extends over 15 amino acids. V shed 4 bases, J shed 9 bases, and the junction held 6 bases outside the gene matches. The CDR3 DNA is TGTGCCAGCAGTTCCCCGGGACAGGGGAGTTCACCCCTCCACTTT. Its protein is CASSSPGQGSSPLHF.

V is TRBV18 and J is TRBJ1-3; 9 positions agree with TRBD1. Germline CDR1 KGHSH, CDR2 LQKENI. Trimming took 3 bases from V and 2 from J; bases not matched to a gene: 2. This CDR3 comprises 15 residues. CDR3 sequence reads: CASSPGDRAGNTIYF. In DNA, the CDR3 is TGTGCCAGCTCACCCGGGGACAGGGCTGGAAACACCATATATTTT.

The J gene is TRBJ2-7, the V gene TRBV5-4; 8 bases are a match to TRBD2. The germline V gene has CDR1 SGHNT and CDR2 YYREEE (reference sequence). This CDR3 has 13 residues. J gave up 6 bases and V 3 bases, and 5 bases lay outside the gene matches. The CDR3 DNA follows: TGTGCCAGCAGCTCCGATCGGGGGGGCGAGCAGTACTTC. This gives the protein CASSSDRGGEQYF.

V is TRBV7-2 and J is TRBJ2-5; 7 positions agree with TRBD2. The CDR3 is made up of 14 amino acids. With V trimmed by 5 bases and J by 4 bases, 7 bases remained unmatched. Germline V CDR1 and CDR2: SGHTA, FQGNSA. The CDR3 sequence: CASSRSRGGETQYF. The CDR3 region has the DNA TGTGCCAGCAGCCGGTCGCGCGGGGGAGAGACCCAGTACTTC.

This rearrangement joins TRBV19 to TRBJ2-7; 10 nucleotides match TRBD2. The CDR3 is 15 residues long. Trimming took 6 bases from V and 3 from J; bases not matched to a gene: 8. CDR1 and CDR2 from the germline V gene are LNHDA and SQIVND (reference sequence). The CDR3 DNA reads as TGTGCCAGTAGAACTAGCGGGGTGGATATCTACGAGCAGTACTTC. Translation: CASRTSGVDIYEQYF.

J is TRBJ2-3 and V is TRBV10-1, with TRBD1 matching 11 bases. Germline assignment: CDR1 WNHNN and CDR2 SYGVQD (reference sequence). The CDR3 extends over 16 amino acids. J gave up 4 bases and V 4 bases, and 7 bases lay outside the gene matches. The CDR3 bases are TGCGCCAGCAGTGCAAACCCGGGACAGGGGGCAGATACGCAGTATTTT. It specifies CASSANPGQGADTQYF.

The chain combines TRBV14 with TRBJ1-2; a weak D match, TRBD1 (5 bases). The CDR3 runs 17 residues. Deletions cut 0 bases from V and 8 bases from J, with 22 bases between. Germline V CDR1 and CDR2: SGHDN, FVKESK. The CDR3 nucleotides are TGTGCCAGCAGCCAAGATTTGGGCAGGGCCGGTGGAGAGGGCTACACCTTC. Protein product: CASSQDLGRAGGEGYTF.